In its sample, the clone carrying this T cell receptor beta chain was seen a few times. No antigen is known for it. This CDR3 is 15 amino acids long. Trimming removed 2 bases at V and 2 bases at J, with 14 bases between. Germline V gene sequence: CDR1 SGDLS, CDR2 YYNGEE. TCRbeta library preparation incorporated unique molecular identifiers. In TCRdb, the PCR reads were re-called with MiXCR into one record per CDR3 protein. The sample lists fewer than 400,000 distinct CDR3 sequences, over 20% occurring once. The sample belongs to a study of T-cell reconstitution after alpha-beta-depleted transplantation in children. Findings and limits, study-wide: At day 60, the high TCRbeta diversity found in some patients originated from recipient T cells and thymic progenitors that had survived. Fresh T-cell production supplied most of the T-cell counts and diversity seen one year after transplant. Reports say that about two months after transplant, the alpha-beta T cells came out of several hundred graft clones that had expanded.

The chain employs TRBV9 and TRBJ2-7; D is possibly TRBD1 (5 bases). This sample comprised PBMCs, mostly from graft donor cells, obtained 180 days after TCRalphabeta/CD19-depleted stem cell transplant. This receptor was taken from a male patient younger than 18 who had a stem cell transplant for acute lymphoblastic leukemia, so the T cells may come from the graft donor. CDR3: CASSVHPTATYEQYF. The CDR3 DNA follows: TGTGCCAGCAGCGTCCACCCGACAGCAACCTACGAGCAGTACTTC.